Listed below are T cell receptor beta chains from one sample, sequenced in a study of T cell responses to AZD1222 COVID-19 vaccine. Measured with immunoSEQ multiplex PCR; TCRdb has only the in-frame clones, and not every one. This table has around 160,000 clones, around 88% appearing once. The sequencing used peripheral blood, collected on day 0 of AZD1222 vaccination. The receptors were sampled from an adult in good health. CDR3s include the opening cysteine and the closing phenylalanine or tryptophan. D genes are given only for firm matches. The size entry is marked missing in some rows and otherwise reads once, few, many or a size class.

d_call,v_call,j_call,clone_size,cdr3_aa,cdr3_nt
TRBD2,TRBV3-1/TRBV3-2,TRBJ2-7,.,CASSQELAGGRNEQYF,TGTGCCAGCAGCCAAGAACTAGCGGGGGGGCGAAACGAGCAGTACTTC
.,TRBV3-1/TRBV3-2,TRBJ1-3,.,CASRRDGGNTIYF,TGTGCCAGCAGGAGGGACGGCGGAAACACCATATATTTT
.,TRBV30,TRBJ1-1,few,CAWSPMYRNTEAFF,TGTGCCTGGAGTCCCATGTACCGAAACACTGAAGCTTTCTTT
.,TRBV3-1/TRBV3-2,TRBJ1-1,.,CASSQEREDVNTEAFF,TGTGCCAGCAGCCAAGAACGGGAAGACGTGAACACTGAAGCTTTCTTT
.,TRBV7-8,TRBJ1-1,.,CASSLGGGAGKAFF,TGTGCCAGCAGCTTAGGAGGGGGAGCGGGAAAAGCTTTCTTT
.,TRBV5-6,TRBJ2-7,.,CASSLRKYEQYF,TGTGCCAGCAGCTTGAGGAAATACGAGCAGTACTTC
TRBD1,TRBV19,TRBJ1-6,.,CASSSSGTGYNSPLHF,TGTGCCAGTAGTAGCTCCGGGACAGGGTATAATTCACCCCTCCACTTT
.,TRBV30,TRBJ1-1,once,CAWSARVGAFF,TGTGCCTGGAGTGCCAGGGTCGGAGCTTTCTTT
TRBD1,TRBV15,TRBJ2-4,.,CATSRDLDRKWSAF,TGTGCCACCAGCAGAGATTTGGACAGGAAATGGTCGGCATTC
TRBD1,TRBV7-6,TRBJ2-7,.,CASSLGGQGGYEQYF,TGTGCCAGCAGCTTAGGGGGACAGGGAGGATACGAGCAGTACTTC
.,TRBV7-2,TRBJ2-1,.,CASSLGSPPSPKFF,TGTGCCAGCAGCTTAGGAAGTCCGCCTAGCCCAAAGTTCTTC
.,TRBV7-2,TRBJ1-1,few,CASSVQGGSTEAFF,TGTGCCAGCAGCGTACAGGGAGGAAGCACTGAAGCTTTCTTT
.,TRBV11-3,TRBJ1-6,.,CASSLDSGLNSPLHF,TGTGCCAGCAGCTTAGATAGCGGGCTTAATTCACCCCTCCACTTT
TRBD1,TRBV7-8,TRBJ1-1,.,CASSLARTGETFF,TGTGCCAGCAGCTTAGCAAGGACAGGGGAGACTTTCTTT
TRBD1,TRBV30,TRBJ1-2,.,CAWGIRDRVGYGYTF,TGTGCCTGGGGGATCCGCGACAGGGTGGGCTATGGCTACACCTTC
.,TRBV19,TRBJ1-2,.,CASIRAGTLFGYTF,TGTGCCAGTATCAGGGCCGGTACCCTTTTCGGCTACACCTTC
.,TRBV19,TRBJ2-5,.,CASSYGAGRIQETQYF,TGTGCCAGTAGTTACGGAGCAGGGAGGATTCAAGAGACCCAGTACTTC
.,TRBV7-2,TRBJ2-5,.,CASSFRLASETQYF,TGTGCCAGCAGCTTCAGGCTAGCTTCAGAGACCCAGTACTTC
TRBD1,TRBV7-2,TRBJ2-2,.,CASSSGTGARELFF,TGTGCCAGCAGCTCCGGGACAGGGGCCCGGGAGCTGTTTTTT
.,TRBV5-4,TRBJ1-2,once,CASSLGVGVSNYGYTF,TGTGCCAGCAGCTTGGGGGTCGGGGTGTCCAACTATGGCTACACCTTC
.,TRBV5-1,TRBJ1-1,.,CASSLAGQGRANTEAFF,TGCGCCAGCAGCTTGGCCGGGCAGGGCAGAGCGAACACTGAAGCTTTCTTT
TRBD1,TRBV6-6,TRBJ2-7,.,CASSNRQGSYEQYF,TGTGCCAGCAGTAACCGACAGGGGAGCTACGAGCAGTACTTC